The clone carrying this T cell receptor (beta chain) has only a few counts. An oligonucleotide containing a UMI was ligated to the 3' end of TCR cDNA. Cells were not sorted; total RNA input targeted roughly 1 to 1,100 ng. Four PCR rounds used nested alpha and beta constant region primers plus the SP2 primer. From the 5' RACE reads, TCRdb called clonotypes with MiXCR, one entry per CDR3 protein. Seen here are roughly 56,000 distinct CDR3 sequences, roughly 7% observed once, and the top ten hold around 9.6%. The sample is drawn from a study of naive and memory T cell subsets. The CDR3 consists of 15 residues. V was pared by 2 bases and J by 10 bases, with 9 bases of the junction left unmatched. Germline V CDR1 and CDR2: SEHNR, FQNEAQ (reference sequence).

The chain has TRBV7-9 and TRBJ2-1; TRBD2 matches 9 bases. The sequence was collected from a male donor in good health. The CDR3 loop is CASSLKVREGREQFF. CDR3 bases: TGTGCCAGCAGCTTAAAAGTGCGGGAGGGCCGGGAGCAGTTCTTC.